These T cell receptor beta chains were read from a single sample in a study of vaccination and CD4 T cells after COVID-19. The antigens for these receptors are not known. TCRdb itself ran the PCR reads through MiXCR, one entry per CDR3 protein. The sample carries some 14,000 distinct CDR3 sequences, about 48% recorded once. The starting material was CD4+ T cells from blood, cultured in vitro, obtained before SARS-CoV-2 vaccination. The receptors were sampled from a human donor who had recovered from COVID-19. Both conserved end residues are part of each CDR3. The D gene is left open where the match is weak. Expanded clones are given a class, and other clones once, few, many or no size at all.

CDR3 length	V gene	clone size	J gene	D gene	CDR3 protein	CDR3 DNA
14	TRBV19	few	TRBJ1-5	.	CASSGRRQPQPQHF	TGTGCCAGTAGTGGCCGCCGACAGCCTCAGCCCCAGCATTTT
11	TRBV12-3/TRBV12-4	.	TRBJ1-1	.	CASRQKAEAFF	TGTGCCAGCAGACAAAAGGCTGAAGCTTTCTTT
15	TRBV11-2	few	TRBJ1-6	.	CASSLERIENSPLHF	TGTGCCAGCAGCTTAGAAAGGATTGAAAATTCACCCCTCCACTTT
14	TRBV11-3	.	TRBJ2-3	TRBD1	CASSTDRGLNTQYF	TGTGCCAGCAGCACCGACAGGGGACTGAATACGCAGTATTTT
14	TRBV20-1	.	TRBJ2-5	.	CSASRPTGGETQYF	TGCAGTGCTAGCCGACCAACCGGAGGAGAGACCCAGTACTTC
13	TRBV11-2	few	TRBJ2-1	.	CASSANVGNEQFF	TGTGCCAGCAGCGCAAACGTGGGGAATGAGCAGTTCTTC
15	TRBV7-2	.	TRBJ1-6	.	CASSLAGPPNSPLHF	TGTGCCAGCAGCTTAGCGGGACCGCCTAATTCACCCCTCCACTTT
12	TRBV19	.	TRBJ1-5	.	CASTQTNQPQHF	TGTGCCAGTACACAGACAAATCAGCCCCAGCATTTT
17	TRBV6-2/TRBV6-3	.	TRBJ2-1	.	CASSYPLGGEAYNEQFF	TGTGCCAGCAGTTACCCCCTAGGTGGAGAAGCCTACAATGAGCAGTTCTTC
12	TRBV20-1	.	TRBJ1-1	.	CSAPTVNTEAFF	TGCAGTGCTCCCACCGTGAACACTGAAGCTTTCTTT
14	TRBV6-2/TRBV6-3	.	TRBJ2-7	TRBD1	CASSKQGGYYEQYF	TGTGCCAGCAGTAAACAGGGGGGCTACTACGAGCAGTACTTC
13	TRBV5-4	.	TRBJ1-1	.	CASSQNSHTEAFF	TGTGCCAGCAGCCAAAACAGCCACACTGAAGCTTTCTTT
16	TRBV5-1	.	TRBJ1-2	TRBD1	CASSLGGQGANYGYTF	TGCGCCAGCAGCTTGGGGGGACAGGGAGCCAACTATGGCTACACCTTC
16	TRBV12-3/TRBV12-4	.	TRBJ1-1	.	CASSLALSGANTEAFF	TGTGCCAGCAGTTTAGCGCTGTCAGGGGCGAACACTGAAGCTTTCTTT
16	TRBV5-1	.	TRBJ2-7	.	CASRGGDGLFIDEQYF	TGCGCCAGCAGGGGTGGGGACGGACTTTTCATCGACGAGCAGTACTTC
17	TRBV12-3/TRBV12-4	.	TRBJ1-5	.	CASSLGVRGRAGQPQHF	TGTGCCAGCAGTTTAGGCGTCAGAGGCAGGGCTGGGCAGCCCCAGCATTTT
15	TRBV20-1	.	TRBJ2-1	TRBD2	CSARNSIAGVNEQFF	TGCAGTGCGCGGAACTCGATAGCGGGAGTGAATGAGCAGTTCTTC
15	TRBV2	.	TRBJ2-6	TRBD1	CASTETGAGANVLTF	TGTGCCAGCACCGAAACAGGGGCTGGGGCCAACGTCCTGACTTTC
15	TRBV7-2	.	TRBJ1-1	.	CASSLGGGLDTEAFF	TGTGCCAGCAGCTTAGGGGGGGGCTTGGACACTGAAGCTTTCTTT
16	TRBV15	.	TRBJ2-5	.	CATSRDRLAGGETQYF	TGTGCCACCAGCAGAGATAGACTAGCAGGGGGAGAGACCCAGTACTTC
18	TRBV20-1	.	TRBJ1-6	TRBD1	CSARVGHLTGPYNSPLHF	TGCAGTGCTAGAGTGGGCCATTTGACAGGGCCCTATAATTCACCCCTCCACTTT
11	TRBV6-1	.	TRBJ1-2	.	CASKNIYGYTF	TGTGCCAGCAAAAACATCTATGGCTACACCTTC
12	TRBV7-9	.	TRBJ1-1	.	CASRKGGTEAFF	TGTGCCAGCAGGAAAGGGGGAACTGAAGCTTTCTTT
14	TRBV28	.	TRBJ2-7	TRBD1	CASSSTGGRYEQYF	TGTGCCAGCAGTTCGACAGGGGGCCGGTACGAGCAGTACTTC
17	TRBV9	.	TRBJ1-1	.	CASSVGPRVESGTEAFF	TGTGCCAGCAGCGTGGGCCCCCGGGTAGAATCGGGCACTGAAGCTTTCTTT
14	TRBV7-2	.	TRBJ2-7	.	CASSLDIFLREQYF	TGTGCCAGCAGCTTAGACATATTCCTACGAGAACAGTACTTC
13	TRBV12-3/TRBV12-4	once	TRBJ1-3	.	CASSLGGGNTIYF	TGTGCCAGCAGTCTAGGAGGAGGAAACACCATATATTTT
12	TRBV2	.	TRBJ2-3	.	CASTTGADTQYF	TGTGCCAGCACCACGGGGGCAGATACGCAGTATTTT